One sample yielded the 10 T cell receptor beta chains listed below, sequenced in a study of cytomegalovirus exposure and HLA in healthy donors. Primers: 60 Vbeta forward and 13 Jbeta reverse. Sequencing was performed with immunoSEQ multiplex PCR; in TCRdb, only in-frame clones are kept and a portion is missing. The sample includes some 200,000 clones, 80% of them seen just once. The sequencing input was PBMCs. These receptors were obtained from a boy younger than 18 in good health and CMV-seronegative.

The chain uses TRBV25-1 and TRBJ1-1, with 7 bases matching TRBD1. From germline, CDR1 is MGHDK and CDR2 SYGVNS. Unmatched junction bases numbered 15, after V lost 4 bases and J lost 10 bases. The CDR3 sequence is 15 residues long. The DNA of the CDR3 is TGTGCCAGCAGTGCCTCAACAGGGGCCGCGGCGGGAGCTTTCTTT. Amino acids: CASSASTGAAAGAFF.

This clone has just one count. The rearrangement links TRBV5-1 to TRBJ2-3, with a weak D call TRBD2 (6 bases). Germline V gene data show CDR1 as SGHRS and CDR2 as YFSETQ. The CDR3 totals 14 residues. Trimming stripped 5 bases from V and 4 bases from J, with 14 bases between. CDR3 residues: CASRRDSRPDTQYF. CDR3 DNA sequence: TGCGCCAGCAGGAGGGACTCCCGTCCAGATACGCAGTATTTT.

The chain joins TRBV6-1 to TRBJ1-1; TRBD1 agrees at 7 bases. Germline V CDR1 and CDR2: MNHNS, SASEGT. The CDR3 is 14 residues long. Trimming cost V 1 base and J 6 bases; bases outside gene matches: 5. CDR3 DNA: TGTGCCAGCAGTGAAGTCGGGACAGAGGCTGAAGCTTTCTTT. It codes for CASSEVGTEAEAFF.

DNA for the CDR3: TGTGCCAGCAGGGTAGGGGGCAACTACGAGCAGTACTTC. The encoded protein is CASRVGGNYEQYF. J is TRBJ2-7 and V is TRBV6-1, with 7 positions matching TRBD1. The CDR3 totals 13 residues. Germline CDR1 reads MNHNS; CDR2 reads SASEGT. Losses at the gene ends were 6 bases for V and 3 bases for J; bases not matched to a gene: 5.

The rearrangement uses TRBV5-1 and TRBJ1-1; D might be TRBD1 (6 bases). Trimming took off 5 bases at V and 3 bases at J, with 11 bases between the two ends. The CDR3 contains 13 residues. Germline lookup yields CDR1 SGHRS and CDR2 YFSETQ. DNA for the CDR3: TGCGCCAGCAGTTGGACAGCGGACACTGAAGCTTTCTTT. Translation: CASSWTADTEAFF.

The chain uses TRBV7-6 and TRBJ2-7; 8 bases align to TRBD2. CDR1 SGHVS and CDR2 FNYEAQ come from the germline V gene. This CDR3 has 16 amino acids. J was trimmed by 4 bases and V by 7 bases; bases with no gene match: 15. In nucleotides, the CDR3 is TGTGCCAGCACCTGGAGGAGCGGGAGAATTAGTTACGAGCAGTACTTC. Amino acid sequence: CASTWRSGRISYEQYF. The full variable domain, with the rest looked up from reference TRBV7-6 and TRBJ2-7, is GAGVSQSPRYKVTKRGQDVALRCDPISGHVSLYWYRQALGQGPEFLTYFNYEAQQDKSGLPNDRFSAERPEGSISTLTIQRTEQRDSAMYRCASTWRSGRISYEQYFGPGTRLTVT.

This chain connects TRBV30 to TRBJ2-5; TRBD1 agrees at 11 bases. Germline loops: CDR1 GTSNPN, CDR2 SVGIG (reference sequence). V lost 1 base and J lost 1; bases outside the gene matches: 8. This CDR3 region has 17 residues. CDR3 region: CAWSGFGTGGSQETQYF. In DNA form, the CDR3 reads TGTGCCTGGAGTGGATTCGGGACAGGGGGTTCCCAAGAGACCCAGTACTTC.

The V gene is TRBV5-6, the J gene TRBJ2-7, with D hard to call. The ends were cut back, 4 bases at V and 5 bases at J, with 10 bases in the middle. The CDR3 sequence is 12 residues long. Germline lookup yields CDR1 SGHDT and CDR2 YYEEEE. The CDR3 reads CASSGGDHEQYF. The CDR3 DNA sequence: TGTGCCAGCAGCGGCGGTGACCACGAGCAGTACTTC.

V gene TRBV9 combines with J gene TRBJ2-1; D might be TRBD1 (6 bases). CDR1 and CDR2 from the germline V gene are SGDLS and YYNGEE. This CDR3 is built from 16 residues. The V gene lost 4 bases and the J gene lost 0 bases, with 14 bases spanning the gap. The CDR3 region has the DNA TGTGCCAGCAGCATTGCCGGGACAAGCTCCTACAATGAGCAGTTCTTC. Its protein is CASSIAGTSSYNEQFF.

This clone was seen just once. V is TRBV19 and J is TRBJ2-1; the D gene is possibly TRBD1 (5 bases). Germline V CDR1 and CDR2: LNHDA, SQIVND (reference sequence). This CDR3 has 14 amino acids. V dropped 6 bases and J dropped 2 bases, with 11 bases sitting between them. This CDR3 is CASSQGYPYNEQFF. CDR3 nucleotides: TGTGCCAGTAGCCAGGGCTATCCCTACAATGAGCAGTTCTTC.